Reported below is one T cell receptor (beta chain). Its antigen remains undetermined. The input lacks base qualities; no much larger clone sits a single base away. The sample originates from a study of control samples from healthy donors and cancer patients (TCRdb year 2020). Receptor libraries were prepared by the immunoSEQ multiplex PCR assay. TCRdb mirrors the immuneACCESS table, restricted to in-frame sequences. Some clones are absent from its copies; in checked studies, under half trace to an unresolved V gene, and the reason for the others is unknown. The sample includes some 120,000 clones, with about 89% observed a single time. The ten largest clones represent almost 40% of the sample. Spanning cysteine to phenylalanine, the CDR3 consists of 15 amino acids. Kept here is only the CDR3 DNA, which spans 45 bases and is read in frame from base 1. Based on the germline V gene (reference sequence), the CDR1 and CDR2 sequences are LNHDA and SQIVND. Trimming takes 5 bases off V and 5 bases off J; junction bases not matched to a gene: 7.

Input material: blood. The V and J segments used are TRBV19 and TRBJ1-4; 8 bases in the middle match TRBD1. The receptor was isolated from a man aged 50 to 60 in good health. The CDR3 protein sequence reads: CASSPRTGWNEKLFF. At the DNA level, the sequence is TGTGCCAGTAGTCCACGGACAGGGTGGAATGAAAAACTGTTTTTT. Beyond the CDR3, the reference TRBV19 and TRBJ1-4 genes provide the residues; the full variable domain reads: DGGITQSPKYLFRKEGQNVTLSCEQNLNHDAMYWYRQDPGQGLRLIYYSQIVNDFQKGDIAEGYSVSREKKESFPLTVTSAQKNPTAFYLCASSPRTGWNEKLFFGSGTQLSVL.